The 10 T cell receptor beta chains reported below all come from one sample, sequenced in a study of T cell changes during pregnancy in multiple sclerosis. Sequencing was performed with immunoSEQ multiplex PCR; in TCRdb, only in-frame clones are kept and a portion is missing. The sample yields fewer than 40,000 clones, about 90% seen once. Sample: CD4+ T cells from peripheral blood mononuclear cells, taken in the third trimester of pregnancy. The receptor source for this set is a female donor with multiple sclerosis, enrolled in a pregnancy study.

The rearrangement joins TRBV4-3 to TRBJ2-5; 11 nucleotides match TRBD2. V was clipped by 2 bases and J by 4 bases; unmatched bases: 6. Per the germline V gene, CDR1 is LGHNA and CDR2 is YSLEER. The length of the CDR3 is 16 residues. Here the CDR3 DNA reads TGCGCCAGCAGCCAATCCCTCCTAGCGGGAGGAGAGACCCAGTACTTC. This sequence encodes CASSQSLLAGGETQYF.

This chain uses TRBV27 with TRBJ1-1; D is perhaps TRBD1 (6 bases). The V and J ends lost 3 bases and 1 base respectively, with 18 bases between them. There are 17 residues in the CDR3. The germline CDR1 and CDR2 sequences are MNHEY and SMNVEV (reference sequence). The CDR3 spells CASSFRRDKRTNTEAFF. CDR3 bases: TGTGCCAGCAGTTTCCGCCGGGACAAGAGGACGAACACTGAAGCTTTCTTT.

The chain employs TRBV7-8 and TRBJ2-3; tentative D call: TRBD2 (6 bases). V lost 5 bases and J 4 bases, leaving 16 bases between the germline ends. Germline V gene data show CDR1 as SGHVS and CDR2 as FQNEAQ. This CDR3 spans 15 amino acids. This CDR3 is CASSKTGTGSDTQYF. The CDR3 region has the DNA TGTGCCAGCAGCAAAACCGGGACTGGCTCAGATACGCAGTATTTT.

The chain joins TRBV28 to TRBJ1-2, with 8 positions matching TRBD1. CDR3 length equals 15 residues. Germline CDR1 and CDR2: MDHEN and SYDVKM. Trimming took 5 bases from V and 4 from J; bases not matched to a gene: 9. CDR3 residues: CASSPGQGKSYGYTF. CDR3 DNA: TGTGCCAGCAGTCCCGGACAGGGAAAAAGCTATGGCTACACCTTC.

The chain recombines TRBV9 with TRBJ1-6, with TRBD1 matching 9 bases. The CDR3 is 15 residues long. V lost 0 bases and J lost 6; bases outside the gene matches: 1. Germline values: CDR1 SGDLS, CDR2 YYNGEE. The CDR3 nucleotides read TGTGCCAGCAGCGTAGGGGACAGGGTTAATTCACCCCTCCACTTT. Translation gives CASSVGDRVNSPLHF.

The chain joins TRBV7-8 to TRBJ2-7, with D maybe TRBD2 (5 bases). CDR1 is SGHVS, CDR2 FQNEAQ, per germline. V was shortened by 1 base and J by 4 bases, with 11 bases between the two germline ends. The CDR3 runs 14 residues. This CDR3 reads CASSLVGMQYEQYF. In DNA form, the CDR3 reads TGTGCCAGCAGCTTAGTCGGGATGCAATACGAGCAGTACTTC. The full variable domain, completed using reference TRBV7-8 and TRBJ2-7, is GAGVSQSPRYKVAKRGQDVALRCDPISGHVSLFWYQQALGQGPEFLTYFQNEAQLDKSGLPSDRFFAERPEGSVSTLKIQRTQQEDSAVYLCASSLVGMQYEQYFGPGTRLTVT.

The chain joins TRBV7-2 to TRBJ2-7; perhaps TRBD1 as D (6 bases). The CDR3 runs to 15 residues. Germline CDR1 is SGHTA and CDR2 is FQGNSA. The V gene lost 5 bases and the J gene lost 3 bases, with 17 bases spanning the gap. The CDR3 bases are TGTGCCAGCAGCCGGACCTCGGGACACTTCTACGAGCAGTACTTC. Translation: CASSRTSGHFYEQYF.

As DNA, the CDR3 is TGCGCCAGCAACAACGACAGGGGTGGATATGAGACCCAGTACTTC. This codes for CASNNDRGGYETQYF. This sequence joins TRBV5-1 and TRBJ2-5; TRBD1 agrees at 8 bases. Unmatched junction bases numbered 12, after V lost 6 bases and J lost 5 bases. Germline V lookup: CDR1 SGHRS, CDR2 YFSETQ. There are 15 residues in the CDR3.

The chain carries TRBV25-1 and TRBJ2-2, with 7 bases matching TRBD1. The CDR3 is made up of 15 amino acids. The germline V gene encodes CDR1 MGHDK and CDR2 SYGVNS. After removal of 5 bases from V and 0 bases from J, the junction contained 3 bases not matched to a gene. CDR3 bases: TGTGCCAGCAGTTACGGGACAGCGAACACCGGGGAGCTGTTTTTT. Its protein product is CASSYGTANTGELFF.

This chain's CDR3 is CASSLGDTEGEEQYF. The DNA for the CDR3 is TGCGCCAGCAGCTTGGGGGACACCGAGGGGGAAGAGCAGTACTTC. The genes are TRBV5-1 and TRBJ2-7, with D possibly being TRBD1 (6 bases). Germline values: CDR1 SGHRS, CDR2 YFSETQ. The CDR3 has 15 amino acids. V was pared by 0 bases and J by 7 bases, with 17 bases between.